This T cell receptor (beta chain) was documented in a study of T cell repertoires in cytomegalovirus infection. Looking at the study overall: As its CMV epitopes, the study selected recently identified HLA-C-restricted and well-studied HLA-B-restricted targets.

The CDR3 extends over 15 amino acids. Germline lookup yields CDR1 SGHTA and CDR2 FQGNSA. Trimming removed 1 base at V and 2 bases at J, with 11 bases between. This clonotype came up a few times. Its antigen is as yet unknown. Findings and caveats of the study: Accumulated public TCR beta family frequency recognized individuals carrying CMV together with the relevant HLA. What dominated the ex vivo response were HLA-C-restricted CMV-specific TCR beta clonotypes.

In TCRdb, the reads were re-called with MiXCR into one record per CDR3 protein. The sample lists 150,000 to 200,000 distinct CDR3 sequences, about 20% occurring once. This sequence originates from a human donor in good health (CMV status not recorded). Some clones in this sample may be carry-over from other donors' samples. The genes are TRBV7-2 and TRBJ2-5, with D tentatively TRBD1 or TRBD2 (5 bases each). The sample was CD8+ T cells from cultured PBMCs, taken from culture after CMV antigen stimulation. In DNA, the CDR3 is TGTGCCAGCAGCTTAGAGTTTGGGGGACAAGAGACCCAGTACTTC. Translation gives CASSLEFGGQETQYF.